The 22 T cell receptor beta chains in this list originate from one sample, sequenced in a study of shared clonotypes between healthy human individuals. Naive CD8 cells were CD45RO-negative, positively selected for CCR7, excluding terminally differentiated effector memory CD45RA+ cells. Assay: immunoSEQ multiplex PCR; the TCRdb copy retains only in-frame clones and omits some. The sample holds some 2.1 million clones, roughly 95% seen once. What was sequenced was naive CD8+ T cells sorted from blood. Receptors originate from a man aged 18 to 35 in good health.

The CDR3 here is CASSQEWRGEQYF. The DNA for the CDR3 is TGCGCCAGCAGCCAAGAATGGCGTGGCGAGCAGTACTTC. The chain employs TRBV4-3 and TRBJ2-7, with unresolved D. This CDR3 comprises 13 residues. Germline assignment: CDR1 LGHNA and CDR2 YSLEER. Trimming left V 0 bases short and J 6 bases short, with 9 bases between.

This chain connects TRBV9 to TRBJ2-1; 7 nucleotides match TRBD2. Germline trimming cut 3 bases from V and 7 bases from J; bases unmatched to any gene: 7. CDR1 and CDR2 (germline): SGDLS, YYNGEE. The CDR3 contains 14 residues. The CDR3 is CASSARREGNEQFF. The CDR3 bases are TGTGCCAGCAGCGCGCGGAGGGAGGGGAATGAGCAGTTCTTC.

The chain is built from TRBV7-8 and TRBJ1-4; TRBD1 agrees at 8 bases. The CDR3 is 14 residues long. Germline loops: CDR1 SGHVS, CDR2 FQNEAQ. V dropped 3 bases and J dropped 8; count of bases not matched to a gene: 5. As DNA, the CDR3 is TGTGCCAGCAGCTTCGCAGGGGGCCAGGAAAAACTGTTTTTT. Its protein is CASSFAGGQEKLFF.

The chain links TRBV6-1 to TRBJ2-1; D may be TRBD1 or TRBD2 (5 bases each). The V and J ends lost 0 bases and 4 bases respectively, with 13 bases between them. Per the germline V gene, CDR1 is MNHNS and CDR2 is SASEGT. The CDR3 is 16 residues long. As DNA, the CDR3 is TGTGCCAGCAGTGAAGCGCAGGGAGAGGGATACAATGAGCAGTTCTTC. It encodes CASSEAQGEGYNEQFF.

CDR3 region: CASSFLEGTAEQFF. DNA of the CDR3: TGTGCCAGTAGTTTTCTCGAAGGGACGGCTGAGCAGTTCTTC. V is TRBV19 and J is TRBJ2-1; the D call may be TRBD1 or TRBD2 (5 bases each). The V gene lost 5 bases and the J gene lost 9 bases, with 17 bases spanning the gap. Germline CDR1 reads LNHDA; CDR2 reads SQIVND (reference sequence). The CDR3 totals 14 residues. Together with reference TRBV19 and TRBJ2-1, the CDR3 gives the full variable domain: DGGITQSPKYLFRKEGQNVTLSCEQNLNHDAMYWYRQDPGQGLRLIYYSQIVNDFQKGDIAEGYSVSREKKESFPLTVTSAQKNPTAFYLCASSFLEGTAEQFFGPGTRLTVL.

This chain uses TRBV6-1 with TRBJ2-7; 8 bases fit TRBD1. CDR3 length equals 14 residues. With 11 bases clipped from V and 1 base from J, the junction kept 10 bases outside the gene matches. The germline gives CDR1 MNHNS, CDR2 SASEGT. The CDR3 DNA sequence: TGTGCCGTACTACAGGGGGGTTGGTCCTACGAGCAGTACTTC. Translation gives CAVLQGGWSYEQYF.

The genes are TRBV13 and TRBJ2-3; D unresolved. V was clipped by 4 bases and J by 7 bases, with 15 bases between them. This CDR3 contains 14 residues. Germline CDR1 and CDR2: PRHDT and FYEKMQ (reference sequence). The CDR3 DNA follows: TGTGCCAGCAGCTCCTCCCCAGAAGACAATACGCAGTATTTT. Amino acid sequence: CASSSSPEDNTQYF.

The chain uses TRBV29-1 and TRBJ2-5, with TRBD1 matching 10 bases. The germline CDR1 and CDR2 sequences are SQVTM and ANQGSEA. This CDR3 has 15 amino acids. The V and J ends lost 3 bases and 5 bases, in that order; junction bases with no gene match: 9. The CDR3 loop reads CSVDDRGLAGETQYF. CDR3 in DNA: TGCAGCGTTGATGACAGGGGGCTTGCGGGCGAGACCCAGTACTTC. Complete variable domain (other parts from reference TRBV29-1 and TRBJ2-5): SAVISQKPSRDICQRGTSLTIQCQVDSQVTMMFWYRQQPGQSLTLIATANQGSEATYESGFVIDKFPISRPNLTFSTLTVSNMSPEDSSIYLCSVDDRGLAGETQYFGPGTRLLVL.

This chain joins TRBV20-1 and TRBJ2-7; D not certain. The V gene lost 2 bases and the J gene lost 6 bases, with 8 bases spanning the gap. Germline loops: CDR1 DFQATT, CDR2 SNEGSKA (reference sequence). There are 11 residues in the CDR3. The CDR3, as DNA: TGCAGTGCTAGAACTTCTTCCGAGCAGTACTTC. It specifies CSARTSSEQYF.

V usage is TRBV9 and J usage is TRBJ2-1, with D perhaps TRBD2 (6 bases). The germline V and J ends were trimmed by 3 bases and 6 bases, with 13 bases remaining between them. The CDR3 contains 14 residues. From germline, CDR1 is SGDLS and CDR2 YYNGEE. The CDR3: CASSAGLTPNEQFF. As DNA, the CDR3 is TGTGCCAGCAGCGCGGGACTTACCCCCAATGAGCAGTTCTTC.

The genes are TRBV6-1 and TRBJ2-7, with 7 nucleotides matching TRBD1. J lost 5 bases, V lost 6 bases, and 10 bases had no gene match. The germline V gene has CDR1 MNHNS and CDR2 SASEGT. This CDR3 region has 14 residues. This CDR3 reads CASRRLTGANEQYF. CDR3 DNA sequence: TGTGCCAGCAGGAGGCTAACAGGGGCAAACGAGCAGTACTTC.

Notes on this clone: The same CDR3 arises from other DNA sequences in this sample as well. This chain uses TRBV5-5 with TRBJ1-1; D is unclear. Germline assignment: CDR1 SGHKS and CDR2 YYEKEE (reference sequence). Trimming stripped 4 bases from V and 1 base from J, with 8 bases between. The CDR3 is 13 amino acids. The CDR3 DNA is TGTGCCAGCAGCGAATACAAGAACACTGAAGCTTTCTTT. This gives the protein CASSEYKNTEAFF.

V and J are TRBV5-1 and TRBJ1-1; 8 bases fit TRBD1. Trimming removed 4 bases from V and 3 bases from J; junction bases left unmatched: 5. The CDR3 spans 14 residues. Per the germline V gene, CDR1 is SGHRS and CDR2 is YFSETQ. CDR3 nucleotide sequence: TGCGCCAGCAGCGCGGACAGGGATGACACTGAAGCTTTCTTT. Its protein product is CASSADRDDTEAFF. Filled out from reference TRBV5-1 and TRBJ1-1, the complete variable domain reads KAGVTQTPRYLIKTRGQQVTLSCSPISGHRSVSWYQQTPGQGLQFLFEYFSETQRNKGNFPGRFSGRQFSNSRSEMNVSTLELGDSALYLCASSADRDDTEAFFGQGTRLTVV.

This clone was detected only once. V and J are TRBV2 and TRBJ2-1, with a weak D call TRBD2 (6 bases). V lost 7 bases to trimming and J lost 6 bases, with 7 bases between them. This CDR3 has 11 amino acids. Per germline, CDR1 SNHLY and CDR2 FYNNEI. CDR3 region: CASMGGNEQFF. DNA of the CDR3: TGTGCCAGCATGGGGGGCAATGAGCAGTTCTTC.

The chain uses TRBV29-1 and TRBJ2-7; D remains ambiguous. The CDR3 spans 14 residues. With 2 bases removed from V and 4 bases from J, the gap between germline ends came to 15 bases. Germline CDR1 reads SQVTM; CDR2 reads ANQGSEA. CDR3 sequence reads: CSVELAAQQYEQYF. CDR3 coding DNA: TGCAGCGTTGAATTGGCAGCGCAGCAGTACGAGCAGTACTTC.

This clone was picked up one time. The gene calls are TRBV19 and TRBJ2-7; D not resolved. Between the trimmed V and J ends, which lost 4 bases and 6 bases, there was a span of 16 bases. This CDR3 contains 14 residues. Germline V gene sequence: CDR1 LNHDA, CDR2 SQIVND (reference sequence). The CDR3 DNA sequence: TGTGCCAGTAGTAGTCGCCTCGAAGGCCTCGAGCAGTACTTC. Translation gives CASSSRLEGLEQYF.

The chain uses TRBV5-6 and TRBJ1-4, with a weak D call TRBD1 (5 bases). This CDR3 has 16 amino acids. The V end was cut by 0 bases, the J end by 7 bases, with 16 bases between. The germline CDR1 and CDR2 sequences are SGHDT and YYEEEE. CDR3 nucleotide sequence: TGTGCCAGCAGCTTGGGGGCGGCAGGGTATGGTGAAAAACTGTTTTTT. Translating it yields CASSLGAAGYGEKLFF.

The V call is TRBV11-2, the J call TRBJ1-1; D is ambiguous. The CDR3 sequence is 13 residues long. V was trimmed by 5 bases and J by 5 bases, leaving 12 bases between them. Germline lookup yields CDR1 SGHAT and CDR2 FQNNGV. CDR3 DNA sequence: TGTGCCAGCAGCGCCCCTGTGGAGACTGAAGCTTTCTTT. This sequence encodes CASSAPVETEAFF.

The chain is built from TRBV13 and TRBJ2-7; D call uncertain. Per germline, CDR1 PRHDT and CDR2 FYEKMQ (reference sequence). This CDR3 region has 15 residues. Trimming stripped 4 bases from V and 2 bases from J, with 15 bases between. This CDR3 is CASSSQSINPYEQYF. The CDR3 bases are TGTGCCAGCAGCTCTCAATCTATAAACCCCTACGAGCAGTACTTC. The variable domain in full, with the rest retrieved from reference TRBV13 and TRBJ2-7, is AAGVIQSPRHLIKEKRETATLKCYPIPRHDTVYWYQQGPGQDPQFLISFYEKMQSDKGSIPDRFSAQQFSDYHSELNMSSLELGDSALYFCASSSQSINPYEQYFGPGTRLTVT.

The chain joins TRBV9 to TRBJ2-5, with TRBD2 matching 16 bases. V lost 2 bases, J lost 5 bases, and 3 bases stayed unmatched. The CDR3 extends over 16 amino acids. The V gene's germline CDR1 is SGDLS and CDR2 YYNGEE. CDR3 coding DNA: TGTGCCAGCAGCGTGGGACTAGCGGGAGGGTATGAGACCCAGTACTTC. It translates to CASSVGLAGGYETQYF.

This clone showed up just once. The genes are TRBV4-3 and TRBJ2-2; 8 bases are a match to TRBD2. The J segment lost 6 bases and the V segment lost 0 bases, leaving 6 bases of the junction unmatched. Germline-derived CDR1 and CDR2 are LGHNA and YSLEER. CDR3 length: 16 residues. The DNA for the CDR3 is TGCGCCAGCAGCCAAGAGGCTAGCGGGTCTTCCGGGGAGCTGTTTTTT. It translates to CASSQEASGSSGELFF.

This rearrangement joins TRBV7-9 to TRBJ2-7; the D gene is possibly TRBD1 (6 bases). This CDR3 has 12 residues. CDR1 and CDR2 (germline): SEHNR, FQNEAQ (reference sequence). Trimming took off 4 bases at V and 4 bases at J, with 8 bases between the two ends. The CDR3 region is CASSYGQYEQYF. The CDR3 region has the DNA TGTGCCAGCAGCTACGGACAGTACGAGCAGTACTTC.